This TCR beta chain was recovered during a study of blood T cell repertoires in COVID-19. Study-level background: Samples came from the United States, Italy and Spain, spanning acute and convalescent COVID-19.

This table comes from immunoSEQ multiplex PCR, and its TCRdb copy is limited to in-frame clones, with some not included. This table holds 200,000 to 250,000 clones, about four fifths found once. This CDR3 is built from 12 residues. Trimming removed 4 bases at V and 8 bases at J, with 9 bases between. Germline-derived CDR1 and CDR2 are MNHEY and SMNVEV (reference sequence). Sample: peripheral blood. This clonotype was obtained from a woman aged 55-70 years with acute or convalescent COVID-19. This chain uses TRBV27 with TRBJ2-1; D remains ambiguous. The CDR3: CASSSRSDEQFF. The DNA of the CDR3 is TGTGCCAGCAGTTCCCGGAGTGATGAGCAGTTCTTC.